The 19 T cell receptor beta chains listed next were all sequenced from one sample in a study of control samples from healthy donors and cancer patients. Here immunoSEQ multiplex PCR was the method, and the copy in TCRdb shows in-frame clones only, minus some. The table has 150,000 to 190,000 clones, about 93% seen once. The sequencing sample was made of blood. The source is a man aged 50 or older in good health.

The chain combines TRBV20-1 with TRBJ2-1, with 7 positions matching TRBD1. The trim removed 3 bases at V and 7 bases at J, leaving 12 bases unmatched. In germline, CDR1 is DFQATT, CDR2 SNEGSKA (reference sequence). This CDR3 contains 15 residues. CDR3 sequence: CSASRGQRVVNEQFF. In DNA, the CDR3 is TGCAGTGCTAGTAGGGGACAGAGGGTAGTGAATGAGCAGTTCTTC.

The chain couples TRBV7-2 to TRBJ2-5; the match to TRBD2 covers 7 bases. This CDR3 has 15 amino acids. Germline V lookup: CDR1 SGHTA, CDR2 FQGNSA. V lost 4 bases, J lost 1 base, and 6 bases stayed unmatched. The DNA for the CDR3 is TGTGCCAGCAGCTCTAAGACTAGCAGCCAAGAGACCCAGTACTTC. This gives the protein CASSSKTSSQETQYF.

CDR3 coding DNA: TGCGCCAGCAGGATAGGAGGGGCTCACGAGCAGTACTTC. Protein sequence: CASRIGGAHEQYF. The chain combines TRBV5-1 with TRBJ2-7, with D possibly matching TRBD2 (6 bases). The germline V gene has CDR1 SGHRS and CDR2 YFSETQ. The length of the CDR3 is 13 residues. V was shortened by 5 bases and J by 5 bases, with 14 bases between the two germline ends.

The V call is TRBV27, the J call TRBJ2-6; TRBD1 is a possible D gene (5 bases). Germline V CDR1 and CDR2: MNHEY, SMNVEV (reference sequence). CDR3 length equals 15 residues. V lost 5 bases and J lost 5, with 13 bases in between. The CDR3 nucleotides read TGTGCCAGCAGTCCCCAGGGAATTCGGGCCAACGTCCTGACTTTC. The encoded protein is CASSPQGIRANVLTF.

V and J are TRBV4-2 and TRBJ2-2; 7 positions agree with TRBD2. Germline lookup yields CDR1 LGHNA and CDR2 YNFKEQ. The CDR3 has 16 residues. Trimming removed 0 bases from V and 4 bases from J; junction bases left unmatched: 5. This CDR3 reads CASSQDSAGRTGELFF. CDR3 DNA sequence: TGTGCCAGCAGCCAAGATTCAGCGGGGCGCACCGGGGAGCTGTTTTTT.

The rearrangement links TRBV11-3 to TRBJ1-1, with D unclear. V was clipped by 2 bases and J by 1 base, with 11 bases between them. CDR3 length equals 15 residues. CDR1 and CDR2 from the germline V gene are SGHNT and YENEEA. The CDR3 DNA sequence: TGTGCCAGCAGCTTAAGTGGTCAGCCGAACACTGAAGCTTTCTTT. Residues: CASSLSGQPNTEAFF.

V and J are TRBV9 and TRBJ2-5, with 9 bases identical to TRBD1. The ends lost 3 bases at V and 5 bases at J; junction bases unmatched: 5. Germline loops: CDR1 SGDLS, CDR2 YYNGEE. This CDR3 has 14 residues. The CDR3 coding sequence is TGTGCCAGCAGCGAACAGGGGGCGGGGGAGACCCAGTACTTC. The encoded protein is CASSEQGAGETQYF.

The CDR3 protein is CASSLASMGPYEQYF. CDR3 DNA sequence: TGTGCCAGCAGTCTAGCGTCCATGGGTCCCTACGAGCAGTACTTC. The J gene is TRBJ2-7, the V gene TRBV6-5, with a possible D match to TRBD2 (6 bases). The V and J ends lost 5 bases and 2 bases respectively, with 16 bases between them. The CDR3 is 15 amino acids. Germline V gene lookup returns CDR1 MNHEY and CDR2 SVGAGI.

This chain joins TRBV7-9 and TRBJ2-1, with 7 positions matching TRBD2. CDR3 length equals 14 residues. V lost 4 bases and J lost 4; bases outside the gene matches: 4. Germline CDR1 SEHNR, CDR2 FQNEAQ (reference sequence). The CDR3 sequence is CASSWDYLYNEQFF. CDR3 DNA sequence: TGTGCCAGCAGCTGGGACTATCTATACAATGAGCAGTTCTTC.

This chain uses TRBV6-1 with TRBJ2-7; 11 bases fit TRBD1. V shed 7 bases and J 7 bases; nucleotides not matched to a gene: 9. The CDR3 loop spans 14 amino acids. Germline values: CDR1 MNHNS, CDR2 SASEGT. CDR3: CASKRGQGVGEQYF. The CDR3 region has the DNA TGTGCCAGCAAGCGGGGACAGGGGGTTGGGGAGCAGTACTTC.

The J gene is TRBJ2-2, the V gene TRBV19; 8 bases agree with TRBD1. V dropped 6 bases and J dropped 5; count of bases not matched to a gene: 8. The CDR3 has 15 amino acids. Germline V gene data show CDR1 as LNHDA and CDR2 as SQIVND (reference sequence). CDR3 DNA sequence: TGTGCCAGTAGCCAACCGGGACAGGTTACCGGGGAGCTGTTTTTT. It codes for CASSQPGQVTGELFF.

The chain uses TRBV10-3 and TRBJ2-3; 9 positions match TRBD1. Germline V gives CDR1 ENHRY, CDR2 SYGVKD. The CDR3 contains 16 residues. V trimming: 6 bases; J trimming: 2 bases; junction bases outside the gene matches: 9. CDR3 nucleotides: TGTGCCATCAGACCCCGACAGGGGGAAAACACAGATACGCAGTATTTT. Translated: CAIRPRQGENTDTQYF.

The chain combines TRBV11-2 with TRBJ2-5; 7 nucleotides agree with TRBD1. CDR3 length equals 19 residues. J gave up 5 bases and V 7 bases, and 25 bases lay outside the gene matches. Germline lookup yields CDR1 SGHAT and CDR2 FQNNGV. CDR3 sequence (DNA): TGTGCCAGCACCAGACAGACTCGGGACAGTAGGGGGCTGGTGGAGACCCAGTACTTC. This sequence encodes CASTRQTRDSRGLVETQYF.

The V gene is TRBV5-4, the J gene TRBJ1-6; tentative D call: TRBD1 (5 bases). V lost 0 bases to trimming and J lost 0 bases, with 7 bases between them. CDR1 is SGHNT, CDR2 YYREEE, per germline (reference sequence). The length of the CDR3 is 16 residues. As DNA, the CDR3 is TGTGCCAGCAGCTTGGGTGGGGGCTCCTATAATTCACCCCTCCACTTT. This encodes CASSLGGGSYNSPLHF.

V and J are TRBV6-1 and TRBJ1-2; 11 bases line up with TRBD1. This CDR3 has 17 residues. V lost 4 bases, J lost 7 bases, and 14 bases stayed unmatched. Per germline, CDR1 MNHNS and CDR2 SASEGT. CDR3 residues: CASSAGRGQGVIGGYTF. Written as DNA, the CDR3 is TGTGCCAGCAGTGCAGGGAGGGGACAGGGGGTAATAGGTGGCTACACCTTC.

The chain employs TRBV18 and TRBJ1-2; 7 bases map to TRBD1. This CDR3 is built from 15 residues. J was trimmed by 2 bases and V by 4 bases; bases with no gene match: 7. The germline gives CDR1 KGHSH, CDR2 LQKENI. The CDR3: CASSHSEGANYGYTF. The CDR3 nucleotides are TGTGCCAGCTCACATTCTGAGGGGGCAAACTATGGCTACACCTTC.

V gene TRBV7-8 combines with J gene TRBJ2-3; a weak D match, TRBD2 (6 bases). The V end lost 5 bases, the J end lost 3 bases, and 18 bases lay between the germline ends. Germline CDR1 is SGHVS and CDR2 is FQNEAQ. This CDR3 is 16 amino acids long. The CDR3 nucleotides are TGTGCCAGCAGCAGGCTGGGGGGAGGACCGACAGATACGCAGTATTTT. Translation: CASSRLGGGPTDTQYF.

The chain employs TRBV4-1 and TRBJ1-2; a possible D gene is TRBD1 (5 bases). V shed 0 bases and J shed 3 bases, with 11 bases lying between them. This CDR3 comprises 15 residues. Germline-derived CDR1 and CDR2 are MGHRA and YSYEKL. Here the CDR3 DNA reads TGCGCCAGCAGCCAAGATAAGCAGGGCGACTATGGCTACACCTTC. Amino acids: CASSQDKQGDYGYTF.

The V gene is TRBV6-5, the J gene TRBJ1-1; D remains ambiguous. Germline-derived CDR1 and CDR2 are MNHEY and SVGAGI. The CDR3 is made up of 14 amino acids. The V end was cut by 6 bases, the J end by 1 base, with 12 bases between. The CDR3 region has the DNA TGTGCCAGCAGAAAGGGTCCTACGAACACTGAAGCTTTCTTT. Protein: CASRKGPTNTEAFF.